These T cell receptor beta chains were read from a single sample in a study of T cell responses to AZD1222 COVID-19 vaccine. TCRdb's copy holds only in-frame clones and misses some; the assay was immunoSEQ multiplex PCR. The data show fewer than 150,000 clones, roughly 88% seen once. Specimen: peripheral blood, collected on day 0 of AZD1222 vaccination. The receptors stem from an adult in good health. Each CDR3 is given with its conserved first and last residue. The D gene is left open where the match is weak. Clone size is stated in some rows and not others, as once, few, many or a class when expanded.

CDR3nt	CDR3aa	j_gene	len	d_gene	abundance	v_gene
TGTGCCAGCAGCTTGTTCCAGGGCCAAGAGACCCAGTACTTC	CASSLFQGQETQYF	TRBJ2-5	14	.	.	TRBV5-4
TGTGCCATCAGACCCGGGGACAGTAAAAGCACAGATACGCAGTATTTT	CAIRPGDSKSTDTQYF	TRBJ2-3	16	TRBD1	.	TRBV10-3
TGTGCCAGCAGCAAACCCCAGGGGGTGTACAATGAGCAGTTCTTC	CASSKPQGVYNEQFF	TRBJ2-1	15	.	.	TRBV21-1
TGTGCCAGTAGTATAAACCAGTATCATGACTACACCTTC	CASSINQYHDYTF	TRBJ1-2	13	.	.	TRBV19
TGTGCCAGCAGCTTGGGAGGGGGTAATGAAAAACTGTTTTTT	CASSLGGGNEKLFF	TRBJ1-4	14	.	.	TRBV5-4
TGTGCCAGCAGATACTCTCGGACAGGAAGCACAGATACGCAGTATTTT	CASRYSRTGSTDTQYF	TRBJ2-3	16	TRBD1	.	TRBV6-5
TGTGCCAGCAGCCAAGATGGGAGCTCTGGAAACACCATATATTTT	CASSQDGSSGNTIYF	TRBJ1-3	15	.	.	TRBV3-1/TRBV3-2
TGTGCCAGCAGCTCCTTTAAAACAGGTGAGCAGTTCTTC	CASSSFKTGEQFF	TRBJ2-1	13	.	.	TRBV11-3
TGTGCCAGCAGCTTGCAGGGTCCTGGGGCCAACGTCCTGACTTTC	CASSLQGPGANVLTF	TRBJ2-6	15	.	.	TRBV7-6
TGTGCCAGCAGCGTAGGGACTAGCGGTTACGAGCAGTACTTC	CASSVGTSGYEQYF	TRBJ2-7	14	TRBD2	.	TRBV9
TGTGCCAGTAGCGGGACAGGGAGACAAGAGACCCAGTACTTC	CASSGTGRQETQYF	TRBJ2-5	14	TRBD1	.	TRBV19
TGTGCCAGCAGCGCACGCCCAGGGGGAGGTGGGAACACTGAAGCTTTCTTT	CASSARPGGGGNTEAFF	TRBJ1-1	17	TRBD1	.	TRBV7-2
TGTGCCAGCAGCCAAGATTTTAGGACGCGCGGGGCAGGTGGCTACACCTTC	CASSQDFRTRGAGGYTF	TRBJ1-2	17	.	.	TRBV4-2
TGCAGTGCTAGAGATGGGGGTAGCTACACCTTC	CSARDGGSYTF	TRBJ1-2	11	.	.	TRBV20-1
TGTGCCAGCAGTTATCGGGACAGGGAGATCACTGAAGCTTTCTTT	CASSYRDREITEAFF	TRBJ1-1	15	TRBD1	.	TRBV28
TGTGCCAGCAGTTCCCCAAGCGGGGGGGGCGGCGATGAGCAGTTCTTC	CASSSPSGGGGDEQFF	TRBJ2-1	16	TRBD2	.	TRBV6-5
TGCGCCAGCAGCTTGGGGTTGGGAGAAAACATTCAGTACTTC	CASSLGLGENIQYF	TRBJ2-4	14	.	.	TRBV5-1
TGTGCCAGCAGCCAAGAAGGTGGGACAGGGAATCAGCCCCAGCATTTT	CASSQEGGTGNQPQHF	TRBJ1-5	16	TRBD1	.	TRBV4-2
TGTGCCAGCTCACCAACGGTAATGGATAGCAATCAGCCCCAGCATTTT	CASSPTVMDSNQPQHF	TRBJ1-5	16	.	.	TRBV18
TGCGCCAGCAGCTTGGCGGGAGGGCGCGGGGACACCGGGGAGCTGTTTTTT	CASSLAGGRGDTGELFF	TRBJ2-2	17	TRBD2	.	TRBV5-1
TGTGCCAGCACCCAAGGGGCGGGACAGGGGTCTGGCTACACCTTC	CASTQGAGQGSGYTF	TRBJ1-2	15	TRBD1	.	TRBV3-1/TRBV3-2
TGTGCCAGCAGCTTAGGCGGGACAATGGGCTACACCTTC	CASSLGGTMGYTF	TRBJ1-2	13	.	.	TRBV7-9
TGTGCCAGCAGGCCCACAGGATTGGTCGGCGAAAAACTGTTTTTT	CASRPTGLVGEKLFF	TRBJ1-4	15	.	.	TRBV27
TGCGCCAGCAGCCGAGCACAGGGGAACTACAATGAGCAGTTCTTC	CASSRAQGNYNEQFF	TRBJ2-1	15	TRBD1	.	TRBV4-3
TGCAGTGTTCTCGGAAGTTACGAGCAGTACTTC	CSVLGSYEQYF	TRBJ2-7	11	.	.	TRBV20-1
TGTGCCAGTAGTCCGGGACAGGGAGGCCCCTACAATGAGCAGTTCTTC	CASSPGQGGPYNEQFF	TRBJ2-1	16	TRBD1	.	TRBV19
TGTGCCAGCAGCTTAGATTGGGGTGTGGGTGAGCAGTTCTTC	CASSLDWGVGEQFF	TRBJ2-1	14	.	once	TRBV7-2
TGTGCCAGAAGCACCACCACCGGAATGCGGGCCTATCCTAACTATGGCTACACCTTC	CARSTTTGMRAYPNYGYTF	TRBJ1-2	19	.	.	TRBV5-3
TGTGCCAGCAGTGTAAGCGGGACCGGGGAGCTGTTTTTT	CASSVSGTGELFF	TRBJ2-2	13	.	.	TRBV6-4
TGTGCCAGCAGTTTAGGTTCGTACAATGAGCAGTTCTTC	CASSLGSYNEQFF	TRBJ2-1	13	.	.	TRBV12-3/TRBV12-4
TGTGCCAGCAGCAGGGCAGGGGAAGAGACCCAGTACTTC	CASSRAGEETQYF	TRBJ2-5	13	.	.	TRBV11-3
TGTGCCAGCAGTGTACAGAGGACAGTGAACACTGAAGCTTTCTTT	CASSVQRTVNTEAFF	TRBJ1-1	15	.	.	TRBV2
TGTGCCAGTAGTCCGGGACAGGGAGGCTACGAGCAGTACTTC	CASSPGQGGYEQYF	TRBJ2-7	14	TRBD1	.	TRBV19
TGTGCCAGCAGTTATGGGAGACAGGGGAATCAGCCCCAGCATTTT	CASSYGRQGNQPQHF	TRBJ1-5	15	TRBD1	.	TRBV6-2/TRBV6-3
TGTGCCAGCAGCCGGGACAGGGGTTCCGGGGAGCTGTTTTTT	CASSRDRGSGELFF	TRBJ2-2	14	TRBD1	.	TRBV6-5
TGTGCCAGCAGCTTGGGACTAGCGGGGGACAATGAGCAGTTCTTC	CASSLGLAGDNEQFF	TRBJ2-1	15	TRBD2	.	TRBV5-4
TGTGCCAGCAGCACCTTAGGACAGGGGTCCTATGGCTACACCTTC	CASSTLGQGSYGYTF	TRBJ1-2	15	TRBD1	.	TRBV5-6
TGTGCCACCAGTGATTCAGGGAGAAACAATGAGCAGTTCTTC	CATSDSGRNNEQFF	TRBJ2-1	14	.	.	TRBV24-1
TGCGCCAGCAGCTTGGCCCCTACGGATAACTATGGCTACACCTTC	CASSLAPTDNYGYTF	TRBJ1-2	15	.	.	TRBV5-1
TGCGCCAGCCACTCACCGGGACAGGGGGCAGAAAAACTGTTTTTT	CASHSPGQGAEKLFF	TRBJ1-4	15	TRBD1	.	TRBV10-2
TGTGCCAGCTCAGCTGACAGAGAATATCAGCCCCAGCATTTT	CASSADREYQPQHF	TRBJ1-5	14	.	.	TRBV18
TGTGCCAGTACCCTCTCTAGCAATCAGCCCCAGCATTTT	CASTLSSNQPQHF	TRBJ1-5	13	.	.	TRBV19
TGCAGCGTTGAGCCCACAGGCGGGGATACGCAGTATTTT	CSVEPTGGDTQYF	TRBJ2-3	13	.	.	TRBV29-1
TGTGCCAGCAGCTTGGGACAGGGGGATTCACCCCTCCACTTT	CASSLGQGDSPLHF	TRBJ1-6	14	TRBD1	.	TRBV7-6
TGTGCCAGCAGCTTGGAGTATCGGGATTCACCCCTCCACTTT	CASSLEYRDSPLHF	TRBJ1-6	14	.	.	TRBV5-4
TGTGCCAGCAGCCAAGGGGGCAGCACCTCTGGGGCCAACGTCCTGACTTTC	CASSQGGSTSGANVLTF	TRBJ2-6	17	.	.	TRBV4-2